This T cell receptor beta chain was sequenced for a study of identical twins. Germline CDR1 is MNHEY and CDR2 is SMNVEV (reference sequence). The CDR3 has 12 residues. The V end was cut by 6 bases, the J end by 14 bases, with 19 bases between. MiXCR was run by TCRdb on the 5' RACE reads, yielding one entry per CDR3 protein. The sample records approximately 470,000 distinct CDR3 sequences, approximately 15% being singletons. This sample was also put to use in a study of yellow fever vaccine responses in identical twins.

V and J are TRBV27 and TRBJ2-5, with D possibly being TRBD1 (6 bases). The source material was CD4+ T cells sorted from blood. This TCR came from a woman younger than 30 in good health. The CDR3 sequence: CASRGGRGPFYF. The CDR3, as DNA: TGTGCCAGCAGAGGGGGACGAGGGCCCTTTTACTTC.